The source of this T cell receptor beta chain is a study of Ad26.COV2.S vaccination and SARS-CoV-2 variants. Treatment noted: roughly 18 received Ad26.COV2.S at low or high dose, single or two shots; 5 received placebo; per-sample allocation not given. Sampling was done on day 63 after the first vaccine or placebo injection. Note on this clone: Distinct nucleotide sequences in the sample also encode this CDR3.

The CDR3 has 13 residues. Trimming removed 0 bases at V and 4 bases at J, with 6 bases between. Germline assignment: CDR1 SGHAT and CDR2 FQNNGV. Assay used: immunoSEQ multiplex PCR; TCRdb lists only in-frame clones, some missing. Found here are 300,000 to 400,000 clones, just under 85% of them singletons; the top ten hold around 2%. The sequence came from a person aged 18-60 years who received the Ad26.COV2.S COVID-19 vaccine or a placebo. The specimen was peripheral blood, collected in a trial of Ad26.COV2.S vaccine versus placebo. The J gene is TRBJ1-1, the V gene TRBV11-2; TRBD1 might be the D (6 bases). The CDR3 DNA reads TGTGCCAGCAGCTTAGACAGGGGCACTGAAGCTTTCTTT. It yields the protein CASSLDRGTEAFF. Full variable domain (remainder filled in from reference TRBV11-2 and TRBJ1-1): EAGVAQSPRYKIIEKRQSVAFWCNPISGHATLYWYQQILGQGPKLLIQFQNNGVVDDSQLPKDRFSAERLKGVDSTLKIQPAKLEDSAVYLCASSLDRGTEAFFGQGTRLTVV.